The entry below gives a single TCR beta chain sequence along with its context. 60 Vbeta and 13 Jbeta primers were used in PCR. Assay used: immunoSEQ multiplex PCR; TCRdb lists only in-frame clones, some missing. This table has approximately 180,000 clones, about three quarters appearing once. This record comes from a study of cytomegalovirus exposure and HLA in healthy donors. Study in general: In a previous analysis, 117 million unique TCR beta sequences were found from 170 million or so T cells.

The CDR3 covers 13 residues. Trimming shortened V by 4 bases and J by 4 bases, and 10 bases separated the two germline ends. The V gene's germline CDR1 is SGHTA and CDR2 FQGNSA. The V and J genes are TRBV7-2 and TRBJ1-1; no reliable D call. The specimen was PBMCs. This clonotype was obtained from a woman aged 25-40 years in good health and CMV-seropositive. CDR3 DNA sequence: TGTGCCAGCAGCTACACCACAGCCACTGAAGCTTTCTTT. Its protein is CASSYTTATEAFF.